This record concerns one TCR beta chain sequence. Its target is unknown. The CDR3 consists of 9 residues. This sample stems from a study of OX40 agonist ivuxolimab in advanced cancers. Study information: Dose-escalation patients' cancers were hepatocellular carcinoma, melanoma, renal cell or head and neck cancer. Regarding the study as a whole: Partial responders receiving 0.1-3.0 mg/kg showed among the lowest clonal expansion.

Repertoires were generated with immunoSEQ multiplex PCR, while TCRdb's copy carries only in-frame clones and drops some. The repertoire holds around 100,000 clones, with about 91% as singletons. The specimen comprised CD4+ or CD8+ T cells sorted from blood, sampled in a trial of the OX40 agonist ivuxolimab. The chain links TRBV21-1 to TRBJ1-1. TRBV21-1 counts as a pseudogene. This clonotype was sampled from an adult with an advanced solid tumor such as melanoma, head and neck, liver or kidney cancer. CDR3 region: CRARTEAFF. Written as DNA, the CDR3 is TGTAGGGCTCGCACTGAAGCTTTCTTT.